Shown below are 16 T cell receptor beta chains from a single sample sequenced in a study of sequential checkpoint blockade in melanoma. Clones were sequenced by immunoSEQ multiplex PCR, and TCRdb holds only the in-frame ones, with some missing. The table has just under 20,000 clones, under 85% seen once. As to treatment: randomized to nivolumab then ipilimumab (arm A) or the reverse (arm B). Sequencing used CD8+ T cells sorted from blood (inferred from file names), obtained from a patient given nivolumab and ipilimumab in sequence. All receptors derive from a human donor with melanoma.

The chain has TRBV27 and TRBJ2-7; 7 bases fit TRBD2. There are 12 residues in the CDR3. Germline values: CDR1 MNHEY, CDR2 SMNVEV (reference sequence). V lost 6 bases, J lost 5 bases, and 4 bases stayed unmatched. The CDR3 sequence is CASSWGGDEQYF. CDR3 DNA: TGTGCCAGCAGCTGGGGGGGAGACGAGCAGTACTTC.

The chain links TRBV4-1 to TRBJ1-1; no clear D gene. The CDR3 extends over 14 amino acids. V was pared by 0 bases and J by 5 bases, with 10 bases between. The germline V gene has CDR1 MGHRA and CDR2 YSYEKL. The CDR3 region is CASSQEGRGTEAFF. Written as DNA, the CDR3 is TGCGCCAGCAGCCAAGAGGGGAGAGGGACTGAAGCTTTCTTT.

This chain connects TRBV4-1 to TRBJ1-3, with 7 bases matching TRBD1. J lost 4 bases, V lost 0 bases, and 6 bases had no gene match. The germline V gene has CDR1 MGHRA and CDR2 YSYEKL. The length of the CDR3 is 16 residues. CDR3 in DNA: TGCGCCAGCAGCCAAGACCCGGGGACAGCAGGAAACACCATATATTTT. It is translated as CASSQDPGTAGNTIYF.

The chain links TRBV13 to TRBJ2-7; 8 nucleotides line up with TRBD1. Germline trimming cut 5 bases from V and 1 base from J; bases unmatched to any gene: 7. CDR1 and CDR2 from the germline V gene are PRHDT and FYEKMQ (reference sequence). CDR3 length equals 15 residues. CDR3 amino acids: CASSPQGALSYEQYF. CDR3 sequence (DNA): TGTGCCAGCAGCCCCCAGGGGGCTTTGTCCTACGAGCAGTACTTC.

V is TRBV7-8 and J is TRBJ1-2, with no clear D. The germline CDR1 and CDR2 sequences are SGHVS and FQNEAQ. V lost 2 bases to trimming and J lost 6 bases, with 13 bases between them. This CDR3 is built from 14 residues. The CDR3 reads CASSLPGSFHGYTF. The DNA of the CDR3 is TGTGCCAGCAGCTTACCCGGGTCGTTTCATGGCTACACCTTC.

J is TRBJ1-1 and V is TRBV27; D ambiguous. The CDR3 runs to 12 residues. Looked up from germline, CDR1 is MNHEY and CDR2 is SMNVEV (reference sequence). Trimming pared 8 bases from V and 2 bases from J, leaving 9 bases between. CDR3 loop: CASVGGNTEAFF. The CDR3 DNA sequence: TGTGCCAGCGTTGGCGGAAACACTGAAGCTTTCTTT.

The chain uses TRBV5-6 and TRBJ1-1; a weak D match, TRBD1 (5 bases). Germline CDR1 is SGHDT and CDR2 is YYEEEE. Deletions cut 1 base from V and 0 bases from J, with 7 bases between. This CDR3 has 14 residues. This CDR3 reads CASSLNRMNTEAFF. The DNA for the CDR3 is TGTGCCAGCAGCTTGAACAGGATGAACACTGAAGCTTTCTTT.

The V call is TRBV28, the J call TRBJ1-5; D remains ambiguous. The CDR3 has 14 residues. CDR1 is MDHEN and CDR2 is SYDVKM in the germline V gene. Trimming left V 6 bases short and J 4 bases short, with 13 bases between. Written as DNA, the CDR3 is TGTGCCAGCAGGTGGCAGAACAAAAATCAGCCCCAGCATTTT. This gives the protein CASRWQNKNQPQHF.

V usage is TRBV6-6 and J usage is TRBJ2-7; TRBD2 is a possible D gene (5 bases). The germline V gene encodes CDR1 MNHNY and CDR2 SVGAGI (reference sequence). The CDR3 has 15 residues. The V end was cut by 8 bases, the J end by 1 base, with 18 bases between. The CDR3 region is CASLEDWSRSYEQYF. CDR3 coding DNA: TGTGCCAGCTTGGAGGATTGGAGTCGTTCCTACGAGCAGTACTTC.

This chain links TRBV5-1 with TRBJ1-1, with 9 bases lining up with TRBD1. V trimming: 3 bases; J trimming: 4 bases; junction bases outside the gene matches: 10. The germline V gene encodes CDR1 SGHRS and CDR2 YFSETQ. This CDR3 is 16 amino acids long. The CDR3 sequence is CASSSWVTGGGTEAFF. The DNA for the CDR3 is TGCGCCAGCAGCTCCTGGGTGACAGGGGGAGGCACTGAAGCTTTCTTT.

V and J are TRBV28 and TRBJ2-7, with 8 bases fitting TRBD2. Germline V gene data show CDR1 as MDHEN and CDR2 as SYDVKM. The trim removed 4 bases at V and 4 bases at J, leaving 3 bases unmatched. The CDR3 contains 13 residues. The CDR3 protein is CASSSTSAYEQYF. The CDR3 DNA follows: TGTGCCAGCAGTTCGACTAGCGCTTACGAGCAGTACTTC.

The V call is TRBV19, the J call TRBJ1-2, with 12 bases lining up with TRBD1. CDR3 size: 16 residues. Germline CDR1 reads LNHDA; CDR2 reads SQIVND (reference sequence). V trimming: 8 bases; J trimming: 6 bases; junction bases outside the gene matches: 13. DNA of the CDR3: TGTGCCAGTGGCTCCCGGGACAGGGGGCTAGGTCATGGCTACACCTTC. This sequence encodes CASGSRDRGLGHGYTF.

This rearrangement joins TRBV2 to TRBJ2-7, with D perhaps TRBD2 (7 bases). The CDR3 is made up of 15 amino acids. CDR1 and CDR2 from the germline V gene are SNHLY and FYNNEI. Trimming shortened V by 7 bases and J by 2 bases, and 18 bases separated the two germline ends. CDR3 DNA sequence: TGTGCCAGCACCGAGTGGGGGGGCCGCGCCTACGAGCAGTACTTC. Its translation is CASTEWGGRAYEQYF.

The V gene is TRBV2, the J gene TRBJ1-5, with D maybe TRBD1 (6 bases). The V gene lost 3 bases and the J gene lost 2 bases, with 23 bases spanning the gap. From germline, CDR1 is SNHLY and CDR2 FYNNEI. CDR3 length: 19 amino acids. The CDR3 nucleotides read TGTGCCAGCAGTGACACGGCAGGGGACCCCACTTTGGGCAATCAGCCCCAGCATTTT. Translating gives CASSDTAGDPTLGNQPQHF.

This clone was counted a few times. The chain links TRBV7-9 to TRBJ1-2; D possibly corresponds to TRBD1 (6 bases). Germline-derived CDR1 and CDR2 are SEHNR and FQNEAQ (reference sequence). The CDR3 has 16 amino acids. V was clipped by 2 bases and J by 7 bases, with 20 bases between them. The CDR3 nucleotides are TGTGCCAGCAGCTTAAGGGACACTACAGCTTGGCTTGGCTACACCTTC. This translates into CASSLRDTTAWLGYTF. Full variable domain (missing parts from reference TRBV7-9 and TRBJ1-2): DTGVSQNPRHKITKRGQNVTFRCDPISEHNRLYWYRQTLGQGPEFLTYFQNEAQLEKSRLLSDRFSAERPKGSFSTLEIQRTEQGDSAMYLCASSLRDTTAWLGYTFGSGTRLTVV.

CDR3 protein: CASSDRQPQHF. In nucleotides, the CDR3 is TGTGCCAGCAGTGACAGACAGCCCCAGCATTTT. This rearrangement joins TRBV6-1 to TRBJ1-5; D not certain. Trimming cost V 3 bases and J 7 bases, with 4 bases left between them. This CDR3 spans 11 amino acids. Per germline, CDR1 MNHNS and CDR2 SASEGT.